The following is a T cell receptor (beta chain) sequence with its context. Its cognate antigen is unknown. The record originates from a study of radiotherapy plus CTLA-4 blockade in lung cancer. The study, taken as a whole, reports: Subsequent to radiotherapy plus ipilimumab, tumor-derived TCR clones underwent expansion in blood.

This table comes from immunoSEQ multiplex PCR, and its TCRdb copy is limited to in-frame clones, with some not included. The sample consists of tens of thousands of clones, 70% to 85% of them appearing once. The sequences come from peripheral blood, collected from a patient treated with radiotherapy plus ipilimumab. The source of this sequence is a human donor with non-small cell lung cancer who had a partial response to radiotherapy plus ipilimumab.

CDR3 in DNA: TGTGCCAGCAGCATGGGGACAGGTGGCGAGCAGTACTTC. It specifies CASSMGTGGEQYF. The V and J genes are TRBV11-2 and TRBJ2-7, with 8 bases fitting TRBD1. Germline CDR1 is SGHAT and CDR2 is FQNNGV. The CDR3 extends over 13 amino acids. The V gene end was trimmed by 5 bases and the J gene end by 6 bases; junction bases not matched to a gene: 6.